This record looks at one T cell receptor beta chain sequence and its context. These data belong to a study of blood T cell repertoires in COVID-19. Whole-study context: The United States, Italy and Spain supplied acute and convalescent COVID-19 samples. T cells, B-cell-depleted T cells, or PBMCs supplied cDNA or gDNA.

The germline gives CDR1 SGHTA, CDR2 FQGNSA. Trimming took 5 bases from V and 6 from J, leaving 13 bases between them. CDR3 size: 14 residues. Original processing methods: Using reference gene primer amplification, nucleated cell counts were estimated. The data were produced by immunoSEQ multiplex PCR, yet TCRdb's version contains in-frame clones alone and is incomplete. D and trimming come from the DNA, and the V and J calls and clone size come from that table. The profile covers 120,000 to 150,000 clones, with roughly 85% appearing a single time and roughly 3.4% taken by the ten largest. This TCR was recovered from a man aged 55 to 70 with acute or convalescent COVID-19. J is TRBJ2-2 and V is TRBV7-2, with D maybe TRBD1 (5 bases). The specimen sequenced was peripheral blood. In nucleotides, the CDR3 is TGTGCCAGCAGCATTTCTCAGGGTTCCGGGGAGCTGTTTTTT. Protein sequence: CASSISQGSGELFF.